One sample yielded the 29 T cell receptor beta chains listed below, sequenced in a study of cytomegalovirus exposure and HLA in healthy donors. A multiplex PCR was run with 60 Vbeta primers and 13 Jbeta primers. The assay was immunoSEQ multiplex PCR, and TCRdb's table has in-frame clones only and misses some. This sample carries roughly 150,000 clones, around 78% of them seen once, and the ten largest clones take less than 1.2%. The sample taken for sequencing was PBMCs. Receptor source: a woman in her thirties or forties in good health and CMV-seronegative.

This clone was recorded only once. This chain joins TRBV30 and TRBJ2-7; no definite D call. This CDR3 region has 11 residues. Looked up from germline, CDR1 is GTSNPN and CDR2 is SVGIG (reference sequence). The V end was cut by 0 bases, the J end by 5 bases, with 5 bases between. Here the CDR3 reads CAWSVFNEQYF. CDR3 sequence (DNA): TGTGCCTGGAGTGTATTTAACGAGCAGTACTTC. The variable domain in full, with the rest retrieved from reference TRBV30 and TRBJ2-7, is SQTIHQWPATLVQPVGSPLSLECTVEGTSNPNLYWYRQAAGRGLQLLFYSVGIGQISSEVPQNLSASRPQDRQFILSSKKLLLSDSGFYLCAWSVFNEQYFGPGTRLTVT.

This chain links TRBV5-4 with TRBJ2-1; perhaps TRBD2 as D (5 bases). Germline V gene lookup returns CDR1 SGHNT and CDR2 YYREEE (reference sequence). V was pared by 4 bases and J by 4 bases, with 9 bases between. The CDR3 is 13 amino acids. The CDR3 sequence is CASSLDLYNEQFF. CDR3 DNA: TGTGCCAGCAGCCTGGACTTGTACAATGAGCAGTTCTTC.

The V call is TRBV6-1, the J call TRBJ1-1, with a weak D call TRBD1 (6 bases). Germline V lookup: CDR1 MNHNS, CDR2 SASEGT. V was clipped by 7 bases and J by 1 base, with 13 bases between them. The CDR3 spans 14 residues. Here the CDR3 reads CASTEGHWNTEAFF. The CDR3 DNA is TGTGCCAGCACTGAGGGACATTGGAACACTGAAGCTTTCTTT.

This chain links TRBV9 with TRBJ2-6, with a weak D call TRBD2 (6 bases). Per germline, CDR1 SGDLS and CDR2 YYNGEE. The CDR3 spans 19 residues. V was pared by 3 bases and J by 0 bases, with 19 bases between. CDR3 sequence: CASSAQAWGGSSGANVLTF. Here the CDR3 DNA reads TGTGCCAGCAGCGCCCAGGCTTGGGGAGGCTCCTCTGGGGCCAACGTCCTGACTTTC. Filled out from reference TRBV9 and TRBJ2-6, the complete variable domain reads DSGVTQTPKHLITATGQRVTLRCSPRSGDLSVYWYQQSLDQGLQFLIQYYNGEERAKGNILERFSAQQFPDLHSELNLSSLELGDSALYFCASSAQAWGGSSGANVLTFGAGSRLTVL.

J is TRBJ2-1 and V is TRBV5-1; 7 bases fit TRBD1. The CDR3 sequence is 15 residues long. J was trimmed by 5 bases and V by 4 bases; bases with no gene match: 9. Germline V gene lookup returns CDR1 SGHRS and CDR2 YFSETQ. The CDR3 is CASSGQTTGNNEQFF. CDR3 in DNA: TGCGCCAGCAGCGGACAAACGACAGGGAACAATGAGCAGTTCTTC.

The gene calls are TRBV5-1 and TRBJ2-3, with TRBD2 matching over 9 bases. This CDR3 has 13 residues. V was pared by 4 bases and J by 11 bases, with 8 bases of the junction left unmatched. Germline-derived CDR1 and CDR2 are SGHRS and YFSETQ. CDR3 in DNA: TGCGCCAGCAGCCCCGAGGGGACTAGCCTGCAGTATTTT. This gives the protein CASSPEGTSLQYF.

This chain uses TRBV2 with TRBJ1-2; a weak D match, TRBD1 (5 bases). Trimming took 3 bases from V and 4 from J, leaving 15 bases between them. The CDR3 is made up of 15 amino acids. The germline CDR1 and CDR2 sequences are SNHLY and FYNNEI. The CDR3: CASSERRGGRYGYTF. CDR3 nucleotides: TGTGCCAGCAGTGAGAGAAGGGGAGGTCGCTATGGCTACACCTTC.

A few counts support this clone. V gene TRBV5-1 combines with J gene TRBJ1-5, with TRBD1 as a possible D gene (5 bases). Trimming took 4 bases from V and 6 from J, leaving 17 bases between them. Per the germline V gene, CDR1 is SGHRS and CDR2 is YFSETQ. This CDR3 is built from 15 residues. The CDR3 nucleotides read TGCGCCAGCAGCGGCGGGACTGGCGCTGCTCAGCCCCAGCATTTT. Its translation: CASSGGTGAAQPQHF. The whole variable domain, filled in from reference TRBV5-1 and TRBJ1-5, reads KAGVTQTPRYLIKTRGQQVTLSCSPISGHRSVSWYQQTPGQGLQFLFEYFSETQRNKGNFPGRFSGRQFSNSRSEMNVSTLELGDSALYLCASSGGTGAAQPQHFGDGTRLSIL.

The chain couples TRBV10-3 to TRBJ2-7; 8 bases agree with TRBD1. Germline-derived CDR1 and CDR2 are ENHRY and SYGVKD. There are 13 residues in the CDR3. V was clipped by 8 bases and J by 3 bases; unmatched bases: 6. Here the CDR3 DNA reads TGTGCCATCGGAGGAGGACAGGGCTACGAGCAGTACTTC. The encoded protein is CAIGGGQGYEQYF.

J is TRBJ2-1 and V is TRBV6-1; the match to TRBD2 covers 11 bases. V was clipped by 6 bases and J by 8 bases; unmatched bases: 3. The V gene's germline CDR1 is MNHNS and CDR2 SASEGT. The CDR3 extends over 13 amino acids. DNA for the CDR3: TGTGCCAGCAGGGTTAGCGGGAGGGATGAGCAGTTCTTC. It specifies CASRVSGRDEQFF.

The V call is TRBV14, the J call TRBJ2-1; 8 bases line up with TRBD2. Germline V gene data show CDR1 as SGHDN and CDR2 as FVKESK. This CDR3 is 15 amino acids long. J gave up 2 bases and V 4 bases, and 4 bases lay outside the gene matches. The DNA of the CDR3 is TGTGCCAGCAGCCTAGCGGGACTGCCCTACAATGAGCAGTTCTTC. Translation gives CASSLAGLPYNEQFF. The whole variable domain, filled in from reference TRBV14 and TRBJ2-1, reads EAGVTQFPSHSVIEKGQTVTLRCDPISGHDNLYWYRRVMGKEIKFLLHFVKESKQDESGMPNNRFLAERTGGTYSTLKVQPAELEDSGVYFCASSLAGLPYNEQFFGPGTRLTVL.

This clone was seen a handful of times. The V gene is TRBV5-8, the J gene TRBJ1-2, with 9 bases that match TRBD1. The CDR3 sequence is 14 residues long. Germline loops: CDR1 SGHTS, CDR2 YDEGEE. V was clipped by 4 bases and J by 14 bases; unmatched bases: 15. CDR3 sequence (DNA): TGTGCCAGCAGCCCCCGGACAGGGGCATCGTTTAATACCTTC. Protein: CASSPRTGASFNTF.

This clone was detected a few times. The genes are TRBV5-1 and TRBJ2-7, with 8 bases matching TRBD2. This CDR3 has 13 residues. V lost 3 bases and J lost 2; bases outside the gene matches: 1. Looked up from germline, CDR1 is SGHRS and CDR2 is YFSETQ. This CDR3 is CASSSLAAYEQYF. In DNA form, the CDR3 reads TGCGCCAGCAGCTCACTAGCGGCCTACGAGCAGTACTTC.

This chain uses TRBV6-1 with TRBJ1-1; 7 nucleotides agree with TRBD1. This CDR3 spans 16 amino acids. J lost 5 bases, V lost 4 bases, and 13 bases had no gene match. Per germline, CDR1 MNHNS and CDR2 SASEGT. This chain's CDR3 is CASSGQGLVLGTEAFF. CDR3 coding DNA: TGTGCCAGCAGTGGACAGGGTCTTGTTTTGGGAACTGAAGCTTTCTTT.

CDR3 in DNA: TGTGCCAGCAGCTTAGCAGGTGCAGGGGCGTCGCGGACTGAAGCTTTCTTT. Its translation: CASSLAGAGASRTEAFF. The V and J genes are TRBV7-8 and TRBJ1-1; D is possibly TRBD1 (6 bases). The CDR3 is made up of 17 amino acids. The V end lost 0 bases, the J end lost 5 bases, and 19 bases lay between the germline ends. Germline lookup yields CDR1 SGHVS and CDR2 FQNEAQ.

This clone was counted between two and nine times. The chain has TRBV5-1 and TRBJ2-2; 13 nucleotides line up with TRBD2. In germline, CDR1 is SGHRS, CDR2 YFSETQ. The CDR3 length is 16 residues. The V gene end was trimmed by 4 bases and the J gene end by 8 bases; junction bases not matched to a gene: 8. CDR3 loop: CASSQGLAGAAGELFF. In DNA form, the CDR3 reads TGCGCCAGCAGCCAAGGACTAGCGGGAGCTGCGGGGGAGCTGTTTTTT.

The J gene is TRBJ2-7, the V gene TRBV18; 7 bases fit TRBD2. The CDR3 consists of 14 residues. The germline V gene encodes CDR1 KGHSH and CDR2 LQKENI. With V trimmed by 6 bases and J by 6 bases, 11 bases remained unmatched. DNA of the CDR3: TGTGCCAGCTCGTACGGGACTAACATCGTCGAGCAGTACTTC. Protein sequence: CASSYGTNIVEQYF.

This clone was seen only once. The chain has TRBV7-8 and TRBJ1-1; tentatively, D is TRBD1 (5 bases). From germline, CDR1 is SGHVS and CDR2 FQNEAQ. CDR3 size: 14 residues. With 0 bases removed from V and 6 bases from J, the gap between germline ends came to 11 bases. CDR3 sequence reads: CASSLAKGIPEAFF. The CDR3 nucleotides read TGTGCCAGCAGCTTAGCGAAGGGGATCCCTGAAGCTTTCTTT.

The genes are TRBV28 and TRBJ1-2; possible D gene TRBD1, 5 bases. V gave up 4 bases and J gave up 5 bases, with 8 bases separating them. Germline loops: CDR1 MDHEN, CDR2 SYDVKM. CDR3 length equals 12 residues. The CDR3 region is CASSSGLYGYTF. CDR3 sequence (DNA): TGTGCCAGCAGTTCGGGACTTTATGGCTACACCTTC.

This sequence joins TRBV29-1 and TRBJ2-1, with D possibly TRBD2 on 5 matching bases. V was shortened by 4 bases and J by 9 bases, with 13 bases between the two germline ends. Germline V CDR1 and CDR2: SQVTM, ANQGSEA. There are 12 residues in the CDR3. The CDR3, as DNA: TGCAGCGTTGGGACTTCCTCGTCTGAGCAGTTCTTC. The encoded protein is CSVGTSSSEQFF.

The CDR3 DNA follows: TGTGCCAGCAGCCCTGGCGGCGGGGAAAAACTGTTTTTT. The encoded protein is CASSPGGGEKLFF. The chain couples TRBV7-9 to TRBJ1-4; no reliable D call. Germline CDR1 and CDR2: SEHNR and FQNEAQ (reference sequence). The CDR3 runs 13 residues. V lost 5 bases to trimming and J lost 8 bases, with 12 bases between them.

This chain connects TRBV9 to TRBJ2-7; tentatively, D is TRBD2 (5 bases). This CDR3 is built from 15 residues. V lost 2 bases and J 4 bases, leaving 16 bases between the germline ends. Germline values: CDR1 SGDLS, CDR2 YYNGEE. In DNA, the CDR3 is TGTGCCAGCAGCGTTGAGGGCGAGGGCACGTACGAGCAGTACTTC. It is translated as CASSVEGEGTYEQYF.

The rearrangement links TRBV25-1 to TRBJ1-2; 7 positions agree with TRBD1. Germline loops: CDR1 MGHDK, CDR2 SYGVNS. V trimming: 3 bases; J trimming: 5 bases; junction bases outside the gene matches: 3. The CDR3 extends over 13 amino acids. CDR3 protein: CASSDQGEYGYTF. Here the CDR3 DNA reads TGTGCCAGCAGTGATCAGGGGGAGTATGGCTACACCTTC.

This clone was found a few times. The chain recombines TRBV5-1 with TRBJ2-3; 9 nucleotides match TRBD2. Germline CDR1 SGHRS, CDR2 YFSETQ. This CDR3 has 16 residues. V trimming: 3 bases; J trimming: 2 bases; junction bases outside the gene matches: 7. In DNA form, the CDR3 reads TGCGCCAGCAGCTGGACGGGACTAGCCGACACAGATACGCAGTATTTT. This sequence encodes CASSWTGLADTDTQYF.

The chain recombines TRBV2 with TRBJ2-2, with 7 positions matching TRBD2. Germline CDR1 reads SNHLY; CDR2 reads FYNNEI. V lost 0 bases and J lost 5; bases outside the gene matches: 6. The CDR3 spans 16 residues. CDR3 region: CASSEARQGGTGELFF. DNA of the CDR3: TGTGCCAGCAGTGAAGCGCGGCAGGGAGGGACCGGGGAGCTGTTTTTT.

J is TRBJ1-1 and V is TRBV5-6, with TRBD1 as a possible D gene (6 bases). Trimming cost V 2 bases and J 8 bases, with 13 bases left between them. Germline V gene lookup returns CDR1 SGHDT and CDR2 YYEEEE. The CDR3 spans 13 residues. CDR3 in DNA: TGTGCCAGCAGCTTCGAAGCGGACAGCGAAGCTTTCTTT. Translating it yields CASSFEADSEAFF.

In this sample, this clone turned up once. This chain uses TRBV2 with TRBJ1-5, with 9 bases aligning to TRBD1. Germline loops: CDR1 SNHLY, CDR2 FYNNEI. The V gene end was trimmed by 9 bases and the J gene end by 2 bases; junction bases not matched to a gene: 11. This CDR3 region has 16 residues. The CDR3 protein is CASTGGVGGGNQPQHF. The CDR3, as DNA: TGTGCCAGTACAGGGGGCGTCGGAGGTGGCAATCAGCCCCAGCATTTT.

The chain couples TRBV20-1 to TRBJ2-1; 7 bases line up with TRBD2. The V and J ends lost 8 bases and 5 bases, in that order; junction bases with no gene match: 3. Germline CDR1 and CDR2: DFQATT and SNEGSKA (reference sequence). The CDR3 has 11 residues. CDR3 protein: CSILANNEQFF. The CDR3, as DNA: TGCAGTATACTAGCGAACAATGAGCAGTTCTTC.

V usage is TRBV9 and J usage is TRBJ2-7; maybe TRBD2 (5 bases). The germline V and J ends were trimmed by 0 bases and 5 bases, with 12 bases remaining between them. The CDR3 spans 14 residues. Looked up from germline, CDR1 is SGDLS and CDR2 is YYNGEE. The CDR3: CASSVGFSVNEQYF. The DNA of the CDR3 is TGTGCCAGCAGCGTAGGGTTTAGCGTAAACGAGCAGTACTTC.